The 31 T cell receptor beta chains reported below all come from one sample, sequenced in a study of vaccination effects on CD4 cells after COVID-19. With the ViraFEST assay, the study expanded antigen-specific CD4+ T cells using viral peptide pools, then sequenced them. Cultured cells yielded isolated CD4+ T cells after 10 to 11 days. Each vaccine recipient was nucleocapsid antibody negative and had no prior SARS-CoV-2 infection. Here immunoSEQ multiplex PCR was the method, and the copy in TCRdb shows in-frame clones only, minus some. The table has 26,000 or so clones, roughly 73% seen once. Their target antigens are unknown. Sequences were derived from CD4+ T cells from PBMCs cultured with HCoV-NL63 spike peptides, sampled before COVID-19 vaccination. These receptors originate from a human donor who received a COVID-19 vaccine.

In its sample, this clone was seen a few times. The J gene is TRBJ1-6, the V gene TRBV3-1 (or the pseudogene TRBV3-2), with D tentatively TRBD1 (6 bases). The CDR3 length is 13 residues. Trimming took off 8 bases at V and 7 bases at J, with 12 bases between the two ends. Germline lookup yields CDR1 LGHDT and CDR2 YNNKEL (reference sequence). CDR3 sequence reads: CASGGGRNSPLHF. DNA of the CDR3: TGTGCCAGCGGGGGGGGGCGGAATTCACCCCTCCACTTT.

The V call is TRBV5-4, the J call TRBJ2-3; D is tentatively TRBD1 or TRBD2 (5 bases each). Germline-derived CDR1 and CDR2 are SGHNT and YYREEE (reference sequence). The CDR3 covers 15 residues. The germline V and J ends were trimmed by 5 bases and 0 bases, with 13 bases remaining between them. In DNA, the CDR3 is TGTGCCAGCAGTGGGGGACGGACAAGCACAGATACGCAGTATTTT. This codes for CASSGGRTSTDTQYF. Full variable domain (rest looked up from reference TRBV5-4 and TRBJ2-3): ETGVTQSPTHLIKTRGQQVTLRCSSQSGHNTVSWYQQALGQGPQFIFQYYREEENGRGNFPPRFSGLQFPNYSSELNVNALELDDSALYLCASSGGRTSTDTQYFGPGTRLTVL.

The V and J genes are TRBV7-8 and TRBJ2-5, with D maybe TRBD1 (5 bases). The CDR3 is 17 amino acids. Germline assignment: CDR1 SGHVS and CDR2 FQNEAQ. Trimming left V 3 bases short and J 5 bases short, with 22 bases between. For the CDR3, the DNA is TGTGCCAGCAGCTTGGGCAGGGCTTACCCCCGCGCGGAGACCCAGTACTTC. Translated, it gives CASSLGRAYPRAETQYF.

V is TRBV7-8 and J is TRBJ2-1; no definite D call. CDR1 SGHVS and CDR2 FQNEAQ come from the germline V gene. V was cut by 5 bases and J by 0 bases, with 14 bases left in between. This CDR3 is built from 16 residues. The DNA of the CDR3 is TGTGCCAGCAGCCTCCCCTACTGGGTCTCCTACAATGAGCAGTTCTTC. Its translation: CASSLPYWVSYNEQFF.

The chain employs TRBV5-1 and TRBJ2-5; D may be TRBD1 or TRBD2 (7 bases each). The germline CDR1 and CDR2 sequences are SGHRS and YFSETQ. V lost 2 bases to trimming and J lost 2 bases, with 22 bases between them. This CDR3 region has 18 residues. DNA of the CDR3: TGCGCCAGCAGCTTAGCGGGACAGTTAAGACGGGTGCAAGAGACCCAGTACTTC. Its translation: CASSLAGQLRRVQETQYF.

V usage is TRBV4-3 and J usage is TRBJ2-6; maybe TRBD1 (6 bases). CDR3 length: 17 residues. Deletions cut 2 bases from V and 2 bases from J, with 13 bases between. Looked up from germline, CDR1 is LGHNA and CDR2 is YSLEER. CDR3 coding DNA: TGCGCCAGCAGCCAACAACTTCAGGGGACTGGGGCCAACGTCCTGACTTTC. Amino acid sequence: CASSQQLQGTGANVLTF.

The V call is TRBV5-1, the J call TRBJ1-1; a possible D gene is TRBD1 (5 bases). Germline CDR1 SGHRS, CDR2 YFSETQ. The CDR3 runs 14 residues. The ends were cut back, 2 bases at V and 1 base at J, with 9 bases in the middle. The CDR3 DNA is TGCGCCAGCAGCTTTGGCAGGGAGAACACTGAAGCTTTCTTT. It translates to CASSFGRENTEAFF.

The chain couples TRBV7-2 to TRBJ1-1, with 7 bases identical to TRBD1. The CDR3 is 15 residues long. Trimming removed 4 bases from V and 0 bases from J; junction bases left unmatched: 5. CDR1 and CDR2 from the germline V gene are SGHTA and FQGNSA. The CDR3 DNA sequence: TGTGCCAGCAGCTCTCAGGGGGGACTGAACACTGAAGCTTTCTTT. Translating it yields CASSSQGGLNTEAFF.

The CDR3 nucleotides read TGCGCCAGCAGCCAAGTAGGGCTATCCTACAATGAGCAGTTCTTC. The encoded protein is CASSQVGLSYNEQFF. The chain employs TRBV4-1 and TRBJ2-1; D gene unclear. Trimming removed 1 base from V and 1 base from J, with 8 bases in between. Germline values: CDR1 MGHRA, CDR2 YSYEKL. The CDR3 is made up of 15 amino acids.

This chain uses TRBV30 with TRBJ1-5; no definite D call. V was shortened by 0 bases and J by 0 bases, with 12 bases between the two germline ends. CDR3 size: 16 residues. CDR1 is GTSNPN and CDR2 is SVGIG in the germline V gene (reference sequence). The CDR3 nucleotides are TGTGCCTGGAGTGTATTCGGACTGCATAGCAATCAGCCCCAGCATTTT. Its translation: CAWSVFGLHSNQPQHF.

CDR3: CASSQEFRDGNTIYF. CDR3 in DNA: TGCGCCAGCAGCCAAGAATTCAGGGATGGAAACACCATATATTTT. The rearrangement links TRBV4-3 to TRBJ1-3, with a tentative D call TRBD1 (5 bases). The V gene's germline CDR1 is LGHNA and CDR2 YSLEER. Trimming took off 0 bases at V and 3 bases at J, with 9 bases between the two ends. The CDR3 runs to 15 residues.

The chain uses TRBV7-2 and TRBJ2-1, with D perhaps TRBD2 (6 bases). The V and J ends lost 3 bases and 3 bases respectively, with 12 bases between them. Per germline, CDR1 SGHTA and CDR2 FQGNSA. The CDR3 totals 15 residues. Written as DNA, the CDR3 is TGTGCCAGCAGCTTCTCGGTAGCGGTCTACAATGAGCAGTTCTTC. This sequence encodes CASSFSVAVYNEQFF.

The sample holds a few counts of this clone. V and J are TRBV5-4 and TRBJ2-3; perhaps TRBD2 as D (6 bases). Trimming removed 4 bases at V and 4 bases at J, with 10 bases between. The CDR3 sequence is 13 residues long. CDR1 is SGHNT, CDR2 YYREEE, per germline (reference sequence). Written as DNA, the CDR3 is TGTGCCAGCAGCACCGAGCGGGCAGATACGCAGTATTTT. Encoded protein: CASSTERADTQYF.

Written as DNA, the CDR3 is TGTGCCACCAGCAGAGAGTTTTGGGGTCTGCAAGAGACCCAGTACTTC. Its protein is CATSREFWGLQETQYF. V is TRBV15 and J is TRBJ2-5, with D unresolved. V was cut by 0 bases and J by 2 bases, with 13 bases left in between. The CDR3 contains 16 residues. Germline-derived CDR1 and CDR2 are LNHNV and YYDKDF (reference sequence).

The rearrangement uses TRBV30 and TRBJ1-2; D call uncertain. Germline CDR1 GTSNPN, CDR2 SVGIG (reference sequence). V was cut by 1 base and J by 4 bases, with 10 bases left in between. CDR3 length equals 13 residues. The CDR3 here is CAWSELLGYGYTF. CDR3 coding DNA: TGTGCCTGGAGTGAGCTCCTGGGCTATGGCTACACCTTC.

This clone has just a few counts. The CDR3 loop reads CASSPHGGTYEQYF. The DNA for the CDR3 is TGTGCCAGCAGTCCCCACGGAGGGACCTACGAGCAGTACTTC. The chain combines TRBV6-6 with TRBJ2-7, with D perhaps matching TRBD2 (6 bases). CDR3 length: 14 residues. From germline, CDR1 is MNHNY and CDR2 SVGAGI (reference sequence). V was clipped by 5 bases and J by 2 bases, with 13 bases between them.

V is TRBV5-1 and J is TRBJ2-5; TRBD2 matches at 11 bases. Trimming cost V 0 bases and J 5 bases; bases outside gene matches: 3. This CDR3 contains 15 residues. The V gene's germline CDR1 is SGHRS and CDR2 YFSETQ. CDR3 residues: CASSLVASGGETQYF. The CDR3 nucleotides read TGCGCCAGCAGCTTGGTGGCTAGCGGGGGGGAGACCCAGTACTTC.

This chain connects TRBV4-2 to TRBJ1-2; D uncertain. The V gene's germline CDR1 is LGHNA and CDR2 YNFKEQ. V shed 3 bases and J shed 7 bases, with 24 bases lying between them. The CDR3 has 17 amino acids. The CDR3 sequence: CASSQATGRTELRGYTF. The CDR3 nucleotides are TGTGCCAGCAGCCAGGCCACCGGTAGGACGGAACTCCGTGGCTACACCTTC.

J is TRBJ1-2 and V is TRBV7-2, with 7 nucleotides matching TRBD1. Germline CDR1 reads SGHTA; CDR2 reads FQGNSA. V was clipped by 5 bases and J by 8 bases; unmatched bases: 8. The CDR3 length is 13 residues. CDR3 in DNA: TGTGCCAGCAGCCGCGACAGGGCGTCGGGCTACACCTTC. Protein sequence: CASSRDRASGYTF.

This clone showed up just a few times. The V gene is TRBV6-5, the J gene TRBJ2-7; no firm D call. Germline loops: CDR1 MNHEY, CDR2 SVGAGI. V was trimmed by 2 bases and J by 0 bases, leaving 5 bases between them. This CDR3 comprises 13 residues. This chain's CDR3 is CASSYAASYEQYF. The CDR3 DNA is TGTGCCAGCAGTTACGCAGCCTCCTACGAGCAGTACTTC.

This clone showed up just a few times. The chain is built from TRBV4-2 and TRBJ1-1; D ambiguous. V was pared by 4 bases and J by 2 bases, with 14 bases between. CDR3 length: 15 amino acids. CDR1 LGHNA and CDR2 YNFKEQ come from the germline V gene. CDR3 sequence: CASSRGSTANTEAFF. The CDR3 nucleotides are TGTGCCAGCAGCCGAGGATCGACCGCTAACACTGAAGCTTTCTTT.

The CDR3 is CASSKDRQETQYF. The CDR3 DNA is TGCGCCAGCAGCAAAGACAGACAAGAGACCCAGTACTTC. The chain has TRBV5-1 and TRBJ2-5; D may be TRBD1 (5 bases). The CDR3 consists of 13 residues. Germline-derived CDR1 and CDR2 are SGHRS and YFSETQ. Trimming shortened V by 4 bases and J by 2 bases, and 9 bases separated the two germline ends.

This chain uses TRBV19 with TRBJ2-5; 9 positions agree with TRBD2. J lost 3 bases, V lost 5 bases, and 13 bases had no gene match. The CDR3 runs 17 residues. The V gene's germline CDR1 is LNHDA and CDR2 SQIVND (reference sequence). The CDR3 spells CASSPLQSGTSKETQYF. The CDR3 nucleotides are TGTGCCAGTAGTCCGCTCCAATCCGGGACTAGCAAAGAGACCCAGTACTTC. The complete variable domain, with remaining parts taken from reference TRBV19 and TRBJ2-5, reads DGGITQSPKYLFRKEGQNVTLSCEQNLNHDAMYWYRQDPGQGLRLIYYSQIVNDFQKGDIAEGYSVSREKKESFPLTVTSAQKNPTAFYLCASSPLQSGTSKETQYFGPGTRLLVL.

The rearrangement uses TRBV6-2 or TRBV6-3 and TRBJ1-5; D gene ambiguous. Germline V lookup: CDR1 MNHEY, CDR2 SVGEGT. V was shortened by 6 bases and J by 4 bases, with 16 bases between the two germline ends. The CDR3 extends over 15 amino acids. DNA of the CDR3: TGTGCCAGCAGCCAGATTTTTCCCTCAAATCAGCCCCAGCATTTT. It specifies CASSQIFPSNQPQHF.

This clone was detected only a few times. This rearrangement joins TRBV19 to TRBJ1-5; no definite D call. Germline CDR1 is LNHDA and CDR2 is SQIVND (reference sequence). This CDR3 is built from 15 residues. Trimming took 2 bases from V and 0 from J, leaving 8 bases between them. This chain's CDR3 is CASSISGISNQPQHF. CDR3 DNA sequence: TGTGCCAGTAGTATATCCGGAATTAGCAATCAGCCCCAGCATTTT.

This clone was observed a single time. CDR3 DNA sequence: TGTGCCAGCAGCGCCCTTGGACAAAGCAATCAGCCCCAGCATTTT. Encoded protein: CASSALGQSNQPQHF. The chain joins TRBV9 to TRBJ1-5; D is perhaps TRBD1 (5 bases). From germline, CDR1 is SGDLS and CDR2 YYNGEE. Trimming cost V 3 bases and J 1 base, with 11 bases left between them. This CDR3 spans 15 amino acids.

The chain carries TRBV6-5 and TRBJ1-5, with D hard to call. This CDR3 has 13 amino acids. The germline gives CDR1 MNHEY, CDR2 SVGAGI. Trimming cost V 6 bases and J 7 bases, with 13 bases left between them. This CDR3 reads CASRGAASQPQHF. The CDR3 nucleotides are TGTGCCAGCAGGGGAGCCGCCAGCCAGCCCCAGCATTTT.

The V call is TRBV10-3, the J call TRBJ1-1; D is ambiguous. V was pared by 0 bases and J by 0 bases, with 11 bases between. Per germline, CDR1 ENHRY and CDR2 SYGVKD. The CDR3 totals 16 residues. CDR3 nucleotides: TGTGCCATCAGTGAGTCACACAGTGAACTGAACACTGAAGCTTTCTTT. Encoded protein: CAISESHSELNTEAFF.

This clone occurred once. CDR3 bases: TGTGCCAGTAGTATCCTTACCGGGACACCTTACGAGCAGTACTTC. It translates to CASSILTGTPYEQYF. The chain couples TRBV19 to TRBJ2-7, with D possibly TRBD1 on 6 matching bases. Germline loops: CDR1 LNHDA, CDR2 SQIVND (reference sequence). CDR3 size: 15 residues. The ends were cut back, 3 bases at V and 4 bases at J, with 16 bases in the middle.

The chain couples TRBV18 to TRBJ2-7; 14 bases line up with TRBD2. Trimming at V came to 3 bases and at J to 6 bases, leaving 4 bases not matched to a gene. Germline lookup yields CDR1 KGHSH and CDR2 LQKENI. CDR3 length equals 15 residues. The CDR3 nucleotides are TGTGCCAGCTCACCGACTAGCGGGAGGGCGTTCGAGCAGTACTTC. Translation: CASSPTSGRAFEQYF.

This clone appeared once. This sequence joins TRBV28 and TRBJ2-7; D remains unclear. Looked up from germline, CDR1 is MDHEN and CDR2 is SYDVKM. The CDR3 loop spans 13 amino acids. V was shortened by 1 base and J by 3 bases, with 7 bases between the two germline ends. The CDR3 sequence: CASSLSPSYEQYF. As DNA, the CDR3 is TGTGCCAGCAGTTTATCCCCTAGCTACGAGCAGTACTTC. Looking up the rest from reference TRBV28 and TRBJ2-7 gives the full variable domain: DVKVTQSSRYLVKRTGEKVFLECVQDMDHENMFWYRQDPGLGLRLIYFSYDVKMKEKGDIPEGYSVSREKKERFSLILESASTNQTSMYLCASSLSPSYEQYFGPGTRLTVT.